The 27 T cell receptor beta chains reported below all come from one sample, sequenced in a study of cytomegalovirus exposure and HLA in healthy donors. Both 60 Vbeta primers and 13 Jbeta primers went into the PCR. Repertoires were generated with immunoSEQ multiplex PCR, while TCRdb's copy carries only in-frame clones and drops some. The sample lists about 130,000 clones, 60% to 75% occurring once. What was sequenced was PBMCs. These receptors were obtained from a man aged 30-40 years in good health and CMV-seronegative.

V usage is TRBV30 and J usage is TRBJ2-2; D possibly corresponds to TRBD2 (6 bases). There are 16 residues in the CDR3. V lost 0 bases to trimming and J lost 3 bases, with 14 bases between them. CDR1 and CDR2 (germline): GTSNPN, SVGIG (reference sequence). The DNA for the CDR3 is TGTGCCTGGAGTGTACGGGGCGGGACTCACACCGGGGAGCTGTTTTTT. Translated: CAWSVRGGTHTGELFF.

This clone was seen only once. The CDR3 nucleotides read TGTGCCAGCAGCTTGGATCGAGCCGCAGATACGCAGTATTTT. Its translation: CASSLDRAADTQYF. The V and J genes are TRBV5-4 and TRBJ2-3; D is uncertain. Trimming left V 0 bases short and J 4 bases short, with 9 bases between. Per the germline V gene, CDR1 is SGHNT and CDR2 is YYREEE (reference sequence). This CDR3 spans 14 amino acids.

The chain has TRBV10-3 and TRBJ2-5; TRBD2 agrees at 13 bases. CDR3 length equals 15 residues. The germline V gene encodes CDR1 ENHRY and CDR2 SYGVKD. V lost 8 bases, J lost 4 bases, and 7 bases stayed unmatched. The DNA for the CDR3 is TGTGCCATCGCCACTAGCGGGGGGGCAGGAGAGACCCAGTACTTC. It specifies CAIATSGGAGETQYF.

In nucleotides, the CDR3 is TGCGCCAGCAGCCTGGGCAGGGCTGGCCGCACAGATACGCAGTATTTT. This encodes CASSLGRAGRTDTQYF. This chain joins TRBV5-1 and TRBJ2-3, with D possibly being TRBD1 (5 bases). The CDR3 totals 16 residues. Germline V lookup: CDR1 SGHRS, CDR2 YFSETQ. V lost 4 bases, J lost 1 base, and 16 bases lay in between. The variable domain in full, with the rest retrieved from reference TRBV5-1 and TRBJ2-3, is KAGVTQTPRYLIKTRGQQVTLSCSPISGHRSVSWYQQTPGQGLQFLFEYFSETQRNKGNFPGRFSGRQFSNSRSEMNVSTLELGDSALYLCASSLGRAGRTDTQYFGPGTRLTVL.

The V call is TRBV6-1, the J call TRBJ2-3; TRBD2 might be the D (6 bases). Trimming shortened V by 6 bases and J by 5 bases, and 12 bases separated the two germline ends. Germline V gene sequence: CDR1 MNHNS, CDR2 SASEGT. There are 13 residues in the CDR3. The CDR3 DNA follows: TGTGCCAGCAGAGGAGGGGTTGTAGATACGCAGTATTTT. This translates into CASRGGVVDTQYF.

The chain has TRBV9 and TRBJ2-1, with D perhaps matching TRBD2 (5 bases). CDR1 SGDLS and CDR2 YYNGEE come from the germline V gene. V was cut by 0 bases and J by 2 bases, with 6 bases left in between. This CDR3 spans 14 amino acids. For the CDR3, the DNA is TGTGCCAGCAGCGTAGTCGGGGCCTACAATGAGCAGTTCTTC. This translates into CASSVVGAYNEQFF.

The V gene is TRBV29-1, the J gene TRBJ1-1; TRBD1 is a possible D gene (6 bases). Trimming removed 7 bases from V and 5 bases from J, with 26 bases in between. The CDR3 is made up of 16 amino acids. The germline CDR1 and CDR2 sequences are SQVTM and ANQGSEA. The CDR3 DNA sequence: TGCAGCGCCAAAGGGGGGTGGGGAGGGTATGGAACTGAAGCTTTCTTT. It encodes CSAKGGWGGYGTEAFF.

In this sample, this clone turned up a few times. This chain uses TRBV12-5 with TRBJ1-3; the D is unclear. Germline lookup yields CDR1 LGHNT and CDR2 FRNRAP. CDR3 length: 13 amino acids. V shed 4 bases and J shed 0 bases, with 4 bases lying between them. CDR3 sequence (DNA): TGTGCTAGTGGTTACAGCTCTGGAAACACCATATATTTT. It is translated as CASGYSSGNTIYF.

The chain couples TRBV18 to TRBJ2-3; TRBD2 is a possible D gene (6 bases). From germline, CDR1 is KGHSH and CDR2 LQKENI. With 0 bases removed from V and 5 bases from J, the gap between germline ends came to 15 bases. This CDR3 has 16 residues. The DNA of the CDR3 is TGTGCCAGCTCACCACCGGCTAGCGAAGGGAGAGATACGCAGTATTTT. Translating it yields CASSPPASEGRDTQYF.

With regard to this clone: Other DNA sequences from this sample encode an identical CDR3 as well. The rearrangement joins TRBV30 to TRBJ2-7; 10 bases align to TRBD1. Trimming removed 3 bases from V and 3 bases from J; junction bases left unmatched: 8. The CDR3 consists of 15 residues. CDR1 is GTSNPN and CDR2 is SVGIG in the germline V gene (reference sequence). The CDR3 bases are TGTGCCTGGAGCCCGGGACAGGGGCTTATCTACGAGCAGTACTTC. Translated: CAWSPGQGLIYEQYF.

This rearrangement joins TRBV7-2 to TRBJ1-1, with a tentative D call TRBD1 (5 bases). The CDR3 totals 14 residues. The germline CDR1 and CDR2 sequences are SGHTA and FQGNSA. Trimming took off 1 base at V and 2 bases at J, with 8 bases between the two ends. CDR3 region: CASSLVQGNTEAFF. In DNA, the CDR3 is TGTGCCAGCAGCTTAGTGCAGGGTAACACTGAAGCTTTCTTT.

The chain couples TRBV19 to TRBJ1-2; D is perhaps TRBD1 (6 bases). The V and J ends lost 5 bases and 4 bases respectively, with 11 bases between them. The germline gives CDR1 LNHDA, CDR2 SQIVND (reference sequence). CDR3 length equals 13 residues. The CDR3 sequence is CASSEGTRYGYTF. DNA for the CDR3: TGTGCCAGTAGTGAGGGGACACGCTATGGCTACACCTTC.

About this clone itself: The junction differs from germline at one of its ends, possibly a read error. The rearrangement uses TRBV15 and TRBJ2-6; 10 positions agree with TRBD1. Germline CDR1 and CDR2: LNHNV and YYDKDF (reference sequence). CDR3 length equals 19 residues. CDR3 DNA sequence: TGTGCCACCAGCAGAGTCTTTGGGACAGGGGCCTCTGGGGCCAACGGCCTGACTTTC. It yields the protein CATSRVFGTGASGANGLTF. Full variable domain (outside the CDR3, taken from reference TRBV15 and TRBJ2-6): DAMVIQNPRYQVTQFGKPVTLSCSQTLNHNVMYWYQQKSSQAPKLLFHYYDKDFNNEADTPDNFQSRRPNTSFCFLDIRSPGLGDTAMYLCATSRVFGTGASGANGLTFGAGSRLTVL.

The genes are TRBV19 and TRBJ2-3; no definite D call. The V end was cut by 8 bases, the J end by 6 bases, with 18 bases between. The length of the CDR3 is 14 residues. Germline CDR1 reads LNHDA; CDR2 reads SQIVND (reference sequence). The CDR3 DNA reads TGTGCCAGTGGTGAGCTATCGACAAGCGATACGCAGTATTTT. This sequence encodes CASGELSTSDTQYF.

This clone was observed a single time. The chain has TRBV6-6 and TRBJ1-5; 7 bases are a match to TRBD1. This CDR3 contains 14 residues. In germline, CDR1 is MNHNY, CDR2 SVGAGI (reference sequence). The J segment lost 6 bases and the V segment lost 5 bases, leaving 7 bases of the junction unmatched. CDR3 coding DNA: TGTGCCAGCAGTGCTGACAGGGTGTTTCAGCCCCAGCATTTT. Translating gives CASSADRVFQPQHF.

The chain is built from TRBV28 and TRBJ2-3, with TRBD2 matching 14 bases. V trimming: 5 bases; J trimming: 5 bases; junction bases outside the gene matches: 9. This CDR3 spans 17 amino acids. Germline lookup yields CDR1 MDHEN and CDR2 SYDVKM. CDR3 residues: CASSRPPGLAGVDTQYF. The CDR3, as DNA: TGTGCCAGCAGTAGACCACCGGGACTAGCGGGGGTAGATACGCAGTATTTT.

The chain carries TRBV19 and TRBJ1-5; D is perhaps TRBD1 (5 bases). The CDR3 covers 15 residues. V lost 7 bases to trimming and J lost 5 bases, with 18 bases between them. Germline assignment: CDR1 LNHDA and CDR2 SQIVND (reference sequence). The CDR3 loop reads CASNPSRGGDQPQHF. The CDR3 nucleotides read TGTGCCAGTAATCCCTCTCGGGGGGGGGATCAGCCCCAGCATTTT.

This clone was observed once. J is TRBJ2-6 and V is TRBV19; TRBD2 matches 8 bases. J gave up 0 bases and V 6 bases, and 1 base lay outside the gene matches. Germline-derived CDR1 and CDR2 are LNHDA and SQIVND (reference sequence). The CDR3 covers 15 residues. The CDR3 bases are TGTGCCAGTAGGAGCGGGAGCTCTGGGGCCAACGTCCTGACTTTC. Protein sequence: CASRSGSSGANVLTF.

The V gene is TRBV6-5, the J gene TRBJ2-1, with 10 bases matching TRBD2. The V gene's germline CDR1 is MNHEY and CDR2 SVGAGI. The CDR3 runs to 15 residues. The V gene end was trimmed by 7 bases and the J gene end by 9 bases; junction bases not matched to a gene: 12. The CDR3 region is CASTPTSGPYGEQFF. DNA for the CDR3: TGTGCCAGCACCCCGACTAGCGGGCCTTACGGTGAGCAGTTCTTC.

Only one count was recorded for this clone. J is TRBJ1-6 and V is TRBV28; tentative D call: TRBD1 (5 bases). The CDR3 is 16 amino acids. Germline V lookup: CDR1 MDHEN, CDR2 SYDVKM. The V end was cut by 2 bases, the J end by 8 bases, with 16 bases between. Here the CDR3 DNA reads TGTGCCAGCAGTTTACTCTTGGGGGGTATGGATTCACCCCTCCACTTT. This gives the protein CASSLLLGGMDSPLHF. The full variable domain, rest sourced from reference TRBV28 and TRBJ1-6, is DVKVTQSSRYLVKRTGEKVFLECVQDMDHENMFWYRQDPGLGLRLIYFSYDVKMKEKGDIPEGYSVSREKKERFSLILESASTNQTSMYLCASSLLLGGMDSPLHFGNGTRLTVT.

V usage is TRBV5-1 and J usage is TRBJ1-2, with D possibly being TRBD1 (5 bases). V gave up 4 bases and J gave up 6 bases, with 13 bases separating them. The CDR3 is made up of 13 amino acids. CDR1 is SGHRS and CDR2 is YFSETQ in the germline V gene. CDR3 sequence: CASSPDTLDGYTF. CDR3 nucleotides: TGCGCCAGCAGCCCGGACACCCTGGATGGCTACACCTTC.

The chain uses TRBV5-5 and TRBJ2-1, with 8 nucleotides matching TRBD2. The V segment lost 2 bases and the J segment 6 bases; nucleotides outside the gene matches: 4. The CDR3 sequence is 14 residues long. The germline CDR1 and CDR2 sequences are SGHKS and YYEKEE (reference sequence). CDR3 coding DNA: TGTGCCAGCAGCTTAACAGCGGGGGTCAATGAGCAGTTCTTC. This translates into CASSLTAGVNEQFF.

The rearrangement uses TRBV7-8 and TRBJ1-6, with 9 bases fitting TRBD1. Unmatched junction bases numbered 7, after V lost 4 bases and J lost 9 bases. The germline V gene has CDR1 SGHVS and CDR2 FQNEAQ. CDR3 size: 15 residues. CDR3 amino acids: CASSSDRGLGSPLHF. Written as DNA, the CDR3 is TGTGCCAGCAGCTCGGACAGGGGATTGGGTTCACCCCTCCACTTT. The full variable domain, completed using reference TRBV7-8 and TRBJ1-6, is GAGVSQSPRYKVAKRGQDVALRCDPISGHVSLFWYQQALGQGPEFLTYFQNEAQLDKSGLPSDRFFAERPEGSVSTLKIQRTQQEDSAVYLCASSSDRGLGSPLHFGNGTRLTVT.

V gene TRBV7-9 combines with J gene TRBJ1-4; D not certain. The CDR3 is 14 residues long. V was pared by 1 base and J by 5 bases, with 8 bases between. Looked up from germline, CDR1 is SEHNR and CDR2 is FQNEAQ (reference sequence). The CDR3 protein is CASSLGELNEKLFF. The CDR3 DNA reads TGTGCCAGCAGCTTAGGGGAGTTAAATGAAAAACTGTTTTTT.

The chain uses TRBV15 and TRBJ2-7; 8 nucleotides line up with TRBD1. CDR1 is LNHNV and CDR2 is YYDKDF in the germline V gene (reference sequence). The CDR3 contains 16 residues. After removal of 5 bases from V and 4 bases from J, the junction contained 13 bases not matched to a gene. DNA of the CDR3: TGTGCCACCAGCGCCCCCCGGGGGACAGGTACGTACGAGCAGTACTTC. Its translation: CATSAPRGTGTYEQYF.

The V gene is TRBV9, the J gene TRBJ2-5, with 7 positions matching TRBD1. With the DNA end fitting TRBJ2-7 better, the J assignment may be wrong. The CDR3 sequence is 13 residues long. Germline V gives CDR1 SGDLS, CDR2 YYNGEE. The CDR3 nucleotides read TGTGCCAGCAGCCTCGGGACAGACTACGAGCAGTACTTC. It yields the protein CASSLGTDYEQYF.

V gene TRBV28 combines with J gene TRBJ1-5; 7 nucleotides match TRBD1. Germline V gene sequence: CDR1 MDHEN, CDR2 SYDVKM. The CDR3 runs to 16 residues. Losses at the gene ends were 3 bases for V and 3 bases for J; bases not matched to a gene: 8. The CDR3 reads CASSFPGQALNQPQHF. CDR3 bases: TGTGCCAGCAGTTTTCCCGGACAGGCCCTCAATCAGCCCCAGCATTTT.